The rows below give T cell receptor beta chains drawn from one sample of a study of beta chain features in type 1 diabetes. Using immunoSEQ multiplex PCR, the repertoire was profiled, and TCRdb retains in-frame clones only, with some absent. The profile covers over 300,000 clones, with around 9% appearing a single time and around 1% taken by the ten largest. Material for sequencing was central memory CD4+ T cells from blood. The receptors derive from a man aged 25 to 45 with type 1 diabetes. The CDR3 runs from the conserved cysteine through the conserved F or W. A D gene is named only where the DNA matches it firmly. Size values are once, few and many counts, or a class for expanded clones, and some rows have none.

>few|TRBV19|.|TRBJ2-1
CASSMRRGPDGEQFF
TGTGCCAGTAGTATGCGTCGGGGACCAGACGGTGAGCAGTTCTTC
>many|TRBV5-1|TRBD1|TRBJ2-2
CASSATGTANTGELFF
TGCGCCAGCAGCGCTACCGGGACAGCGAACACCGGGGAGCTGTTTTTT
>.|TRBV5-1|TRBD1|TRBJ2-1
CASSSLTGAISYNEQFF
TGCGCCAGCAGCTCCCTTACAGGGGCGATATCCTACAATGAGCAGTTCTTC
>.|TRBV10-3|.|TRBJ1-2
CASSSPGGALRYTF
TGTGCCAGCAGTTCCCCGGGGGGCGCCCTCCGCTACACCTTC
>few|TRBV21-1|.|TRBJ1-5
CASSKGRPYSNQPQHF
TGTGCCAGCAGCAAAGGTCGGCCTTATAGCAATCAGCCCCAGCATTTT
>.|TRBV7-2|.|TRBJ2-5
CASSTVGQETQYF
TGTGCCAGCAGCACGGTTGGGCAGGAGACCCAGTACTTC
>few|TRBV7-9|TRBD1|TRBJ1-4
CASSLRDSNEKLFF
TGTGCCAGCAGCCTTCGGGACAGTAATGAAAAACTGTTTTTT
>few|TRBV6-5|.|TRBJ2-7
CASSYSETNYEQYF
TGTGCCAGCAGTTACTCGGAGACGAACTACGAGCAGTACTTC
>.|TRBV9|.|TRBJ2-3
CASSALGSTDTQYF
TGTGCCAGCAGCGCCCTAGGTAGCACAGATACGCAGTATTTT
>few|TRBV6-6|TRBD1|TRBJ2-7
CASSRTGGIYEQYF
TGTGCCAGCAGTCGGACAGGGGGCATCTACGAGCAGTACTTC
>many|TRBV18|.|TRBJ2-1
CASSLSAGDEQFF
TGTGCCAGCTCACTAAGCGCAGGGGATGAGCAGTTCTTC
>.|TRBV5-1|TRBD2|TRBJ2-2
CASSLAGSSGELFF
TGCGCCAGCAGCCTAGCGGGGTCCTCCGGGGAGCTGTTTTTT
>.|TRBV9|TRBD1|TRBJ2-2
CASSFKQGSSGELFF
TGTGCCAGCAGCTTCAAACAGGGGTCGTCCGGGGAGCTGTTTTTT
>few|TRBV5-1|TRBD1|TRBJ1-4
CASSPTGTGNEKLFF
TGCGCCAGCAGCCCAACCGGGACAGGGAATGAAAAACTGTTTTTT
>many|TRBV9|TRBD2|TRBJ2-3
CASSVGLAGGSRDTQYF
TGTGCCAGCAGCGTAGGACTAGCGGGGGGATCTAGAGATACGCAGTATTTT
>.|TRBV5-1|.|TRBJ1-4
CASSLLGQTTNEKLFF
TGCGCCAGCAGCTTGTTAGGACAGACAACTAATGAAAAACTGTTTTTT
>few|TRBV10-3|.|TRBJ1-1
CAIRTEENTEAFF
TGTGCCATCAGGACGGAGGAGAACACTGAAGCTTTCTTT
>few|TRBV18|.|TRBJ2-7
CASSEGLSYEQYF
TGTGCCAGCTCTGAGGGCCTCTCCTACGAGCAGTACTTC